The 14 T cell receptor beta chains below all came from one sample that was sequenced in a study of regulatory T cells in long-lasting Graves disease. Indicated time point: persistent/refractory GD, antithyroid drugs over 5 years with positive TRAb. RNA extracted from PBMCs served as the sequencing template. Both iRepertoire HTBI primers and Arm-PCR of CDR3 regions were used to build the TCR beta libraries. From the multiplex PCR reads, TCRdb called clonotypes with MiXCR, one entry per CDR3 protein. The profile shows some 420,000 distinct CDR3 sequences, under 25% of them singletons. This sample comprised peripheral blood mononuclear cells (PBMCs), obtained when the disease was refractory, from a patient treated with antithyroid drugs. These receptors all stem from a female donor with Graves disease.

The chain joins TRBV19 to TRBJ1-1, with D uncertain. The V end lost 3 bases, the J end lost 0 bases, and 5 bases lay between the germline ends. CDR3 length: 13 residues. CDR1 is LNHDA, CDR2 SQIVND, per germline (reference sequence). CDR3 sequence (DNA): TGTGCCAGTAGTATGGAGGTGAACACTGAAGCTTTCTTT. This codes for CASSMEVNTEAFF.

This clonotype showed up just a few times. The rearrangement uses TRBV19 and TRBJ1-5, with unresolved D. V was trimmed by 5 bases and J by 7 bases, leaving 18 bases between them. The CDR3 is 15 residues long. Germline V gene lookup returns CDR1 LNHDA and CDR2 SQIVND (reference sequence). The CDR3 coding sequence is TGTGCCAGTAGTGTCCGACTCCCCGGGGAACAGCCCCAGCATTTT. This codes for CASSVRLPGEQPQHF.

The table lists this clonotype with a few counts. This chain links TRBV30 with TRBJ1-2; 7 nucleotides line up with TRBD1. Germline values: CDR1 GTSNPN, CDR2 SVGIG (reference sequence). V gave up 5 bases and J gave up 8 bases; unmatched junction bases: 23. The CDR3 consists of 17 residues. The CDR3 DNA sequence: TGTGCCTGGTCACGATGGGCCGGGACAGACAATCTGGAGGGCTACACCTTC. Amino acids: CAWSRWAGTDNLEGYTF. Full variable domain (outside the CDR3, taken from reference TRBV30 and TRBJ1-2): SQTIHQWPATLVQPVGSPLSLECTVEGTSNPNLYWYRQAAGRGLQLLFYSVGIGQISSEVPQNLSASRPQDRQFILSSKKLLLSDSGFYLCAWSRWAGTDNLEGYTFGSGTRLTVV.

The chain uses TRBV30 and TRBJ1-2; D ambiguous. Germline CDR1 and CDR2: GTSNPN and SVGIG (reference sequence). Trimming took 0 bases from V and 8 from J, leaving 13 bases between them. The CDR3 runs 13 residues. The CDR3 nucleotides read TGTGCCTGGAGTGTCCCACGGGCCCGGGGCTACACCTTC. Translation gives CAWSVPRARGYTF.

The CDR3 loop is CSVLWDTLQYF. For the CDR3, the DNA is TGCAGCGTTCTCTGGGACACCCTCCAGTACTTC. J is TRBJ2-5 and V is TRBV29-1; a possible D gene is TRBD1 (6 bases). The germline V gene encodes CDR1 SQVTM and CDR2 ANQGSEA. The CDR3 contains 11 residues. Trimming pared 5 bases from V and 10 bases from J, leaving 14 bases between.

Many counts were recorded for this clonotype. This sequence joins TRBV6-5 and TRBJ2-7; 7 bases map to TRBD1. This CDR3 contains 14 residues. CDR1 MNHEY and CDR2 SVGAGI come from the germline V gene. J lost 6 bases, V lost 3 bases, and 8 bases had no gene match. CDR3 coding DNA: TGTGCCAGCAGTTATAACGACAGGGCCCCCGAGCAGTACTTC. Translated, it gives CASSYNDRAPEQYF.

The rearrangement links TRBV27 to TRBJ1-1, with D perhaps TRBD1 (6 bases). Germline CDR1 reads MNHEY; CDR2 reads SMNVEV (reference sequence). V gave up 5 bases and J gave up 6 bases, with 13 bases separating them. The CDR3 is made up of 13 amino acids. Here the CDR3 reads CASSGRGAPEAFF. The CDR3 nucleotides read TGTGCCAGCAGTGGTCGGGGGGCCCCTGAAGCTTTCTTT.

This clonotype was seen only a few times. The rearrangement uses TRBV27 and TRBJ2-5, with 10 nucleotides matching TRBD1. This CDR3 contains 14 residues. With V trimmed by 6 bases and J by 1 base, 2 bases remained unmatched. From germline, CDR1 is MNHEY and CDR2 SMNVEV (reference sequence). This CDR3 is CASSGTGAQETQYF. CDR3 bases: TGTGCCAGCAGCGGGACAGGGGCCCAAGAGACCCAGTACTTC.

The V gene is TRBV11-2, the J gene TRBJ1-4; possible D gene TRBD1, 5 bases. The CDR3 covers 16 residues. Germline CDR1 and CDR2: SGHAT and FQNNGV. The V and J ends lost 2 bases and 3 bases respectively, with 13 bases between them. The CDR3 nucleotides read TGTGCCAGCAGCTTACAGGGCCATGGGGCTAATGAAAAACTGTTTTTT. The encoded protein is CASSLQGHGANEKLFF.

The chain uses TRBV19 and TRBJ2-2; D unclear. The CDR3 spans 15 residues. In germline, CDR1 is LNHDA, CDR2 SQIVND (reference sequence). V was cut by 5 bases and J by 3 bases, with 13 bases left in between. The CDR3 bases are TGTGCCAGTAGTCATTTTCGCATCGACACCGGGGAGCTGTTTTTT. Translation: CASSHFRIDTGELFF.

This clonotype was seen more than once but under ten times. The CDR3 coding sequence is TGTGCCAGCAGCTTGGTGGGGGTAGCTTTCTTT. Amino acids: CASSLVGVAFF. This chain connects TRBV5-6 to TRBJ1-1; D is perhaps TRBD1 (5 bases). The CDR3 has 11 amino acids. Trimming cost V 0 bases and J 10 bases, with 7 bases left between them. The germline gives CDR1 SGHDT, CDR2 YYEEEE.

The chain has TRBV7-9 and TRBJ1-1; 9 bases line up with TRBD1. This CDR3 is 15 amino acids long. Germline V CDR1 and CDR2: SEHNR, FQNEAQ (reference sequence). Trimming took 5 bases from V and 5 from J; bases not matched to a gene: 9. The CDR3 region has the DNA TGTGCCAGCAGCAACCGGGACAGGGTTCGGACTGAAGCTTTCTTT. This translates into CASSNRDRVRTEAFF.

This clonotype was seen a few times. CDR3 protein: CASWATGELFF. CDR3 in DNA: TGTGCCAGTTGGGCAACCGGGGAGCTGTTTTTT. The rearrangement uses TRBV19 and TRBJ2-2; D call uncertain. The CDR3 runs 11 residues. The germline gives CDR1 LNHDA, CDR2 SQIVND (reference sequence). Trimming pared 8 bases from V and 5 bases from J, leaving 6 bases between.

J is TRBJ2-7 and V is TRBV7-2; D is undetermined. V shed 5 bases and J shed 1 base, with 18 bases lying between them. The germline gives CDR1 SGHTA, CDR2 FQGNSA. This CDR3 comprises 16 residues. CDR3 loop: CASSHLGPTLSYEQYF. The CDR3 coding sequence is TGTGCCAGCAGCCATTTGGGCCCGACCCTTTCCTACGAGCAGTACTTC. The full variable domain, its missing parts supplied by reference TRBV7-2 and TRBJ2-7, is GAGVSQSPSNKVTEKGKDVELRCDPISGHTALYWYRQSLGQGLEFLIYFQGNSAPDKSGLPSDRFSAERTGGSVSTLTIQRTQQEDSAVYLCASSHLGPTLSYEQYFGPGTRLTVT.